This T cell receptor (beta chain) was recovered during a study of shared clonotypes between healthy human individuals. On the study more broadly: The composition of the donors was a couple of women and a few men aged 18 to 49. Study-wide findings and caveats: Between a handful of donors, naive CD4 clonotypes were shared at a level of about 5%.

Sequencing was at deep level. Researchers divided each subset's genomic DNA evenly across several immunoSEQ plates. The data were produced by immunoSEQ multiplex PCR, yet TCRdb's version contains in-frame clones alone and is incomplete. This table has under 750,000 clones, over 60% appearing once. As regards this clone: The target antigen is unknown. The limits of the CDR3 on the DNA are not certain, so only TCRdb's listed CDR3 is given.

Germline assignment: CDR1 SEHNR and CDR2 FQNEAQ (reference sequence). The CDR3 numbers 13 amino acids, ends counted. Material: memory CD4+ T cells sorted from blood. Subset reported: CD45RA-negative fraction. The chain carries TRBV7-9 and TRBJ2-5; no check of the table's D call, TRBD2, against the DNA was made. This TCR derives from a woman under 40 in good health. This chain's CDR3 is CASSLVGDGSLYF.